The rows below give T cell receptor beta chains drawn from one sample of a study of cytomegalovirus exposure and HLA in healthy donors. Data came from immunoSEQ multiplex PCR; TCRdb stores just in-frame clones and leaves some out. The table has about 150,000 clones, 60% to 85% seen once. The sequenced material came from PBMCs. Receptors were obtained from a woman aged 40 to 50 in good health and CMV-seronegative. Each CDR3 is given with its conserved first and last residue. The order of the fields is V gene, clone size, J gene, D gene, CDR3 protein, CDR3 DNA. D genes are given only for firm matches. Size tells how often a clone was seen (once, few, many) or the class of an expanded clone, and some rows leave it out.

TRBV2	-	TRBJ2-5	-	CASGRVSETQYF	TGTGCCAGCGGGCGAGTGTCAGAGACCCAGTACTTC
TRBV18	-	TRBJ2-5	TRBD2	CASSGRGLYQETQYF	TGTGCCAGCTCAGGGCGGGGGTTGTACCAAGAGACCCAGTACTTC
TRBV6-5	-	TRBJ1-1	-	CASIHRGMNTEAFF	TGTGCCAGCATTCATCGAGGGATGAACACTGAAGCTTTCTTT
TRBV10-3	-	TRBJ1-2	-	CAISEATEYGYTF	TGTGCCATCAGCGAAGCGACGGAGTATGGCTACACCTTC
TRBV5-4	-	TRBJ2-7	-	CASSPTTTYEQYF	TGTGCCAGCAGCCCCACTACCACCTACGAGCAGTACTTC
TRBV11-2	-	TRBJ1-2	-	CASSPRVPGNYGYTF	TGTGCCAGCAGCCCCAGGGTTCCAGGGAACTATGGCTACACCTTC
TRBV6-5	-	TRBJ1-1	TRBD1	CASRGRDRSTEAFF	TGTGCCAGCAGGGGACGGGACAGATCAACTGAAGCTTTCTTT
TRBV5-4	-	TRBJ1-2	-	CASDGGANGYTF	TGTGCCAGCGACGGGGGGGCCAATGGCTACACCTTC
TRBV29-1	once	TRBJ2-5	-	CSVPVADQETQYF	TGCAGCGTGCCCGTAGCGGATCAAGAGACCCAGTACTTC
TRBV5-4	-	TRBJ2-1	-	CASSLETSSYNEQFF	TGTGCCAGCAGCTTGGAAACATCCTCCTACAATGAGCAGTTCTTC
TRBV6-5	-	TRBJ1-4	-	CASSYSAGFNEKLFF	TGTGCCAGCAGTTACTCAGCAGGGTTTAATGAAAAACTGTTTTTT
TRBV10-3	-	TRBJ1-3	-	CAISDPGQGNTIYF	TGTGCCATCAGTGACCCTGGACAGGGAAACACCATATATTTT
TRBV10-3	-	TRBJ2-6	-	CAASTGVSGANVLTF	TGTGCCGCTTCCACCGGGGTCTCTGGGGCCAACGTCCTGACTTTC
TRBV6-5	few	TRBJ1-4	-	CASSYLKGVNNEKLFF	TGTGCCAGCAGTTACCTTAAGGGGGTTAATAATGAAAAACTGTTTTTT
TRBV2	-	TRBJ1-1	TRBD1	CASKRTGLPEAFF	TGTGCCAGCAAAAGGACAGGTCTTCCTGAAGCTTTCTTT
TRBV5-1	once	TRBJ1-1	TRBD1	CASSQRQGEGNTEAFF	TGCGCCAGCAGCCAACGACAGGGAGAAGGGAACACTGAAGCTTTCTTT
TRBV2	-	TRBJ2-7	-	CASTPSVSYEQYF	TGTGCCAGCACTCCATCGGTCTCCTACGAGCAGTACTTC
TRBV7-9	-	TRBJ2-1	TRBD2	CASSLSGLAVNEQFF	TGTGCCAGCAGCTTAAGCGGACTAGCGGTCAATGAGCAGTTCTTC
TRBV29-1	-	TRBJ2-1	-	CSALALGGYNEQFF	TGCAGCGCCTTGGCGCTAGGAGGGTACAATGAGCAGTTCTTC
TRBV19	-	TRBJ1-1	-	CASSMGRRTEAFF	TGTGCCAGTAGTATGGGTCGGCGGACTGAAGCTTTCTTT
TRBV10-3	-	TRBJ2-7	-	CAIGFGQPYEQYF	TGTGCCATCGGGTTCGGACAGCCCTACGAGCAGTACTTC
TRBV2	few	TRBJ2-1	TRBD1	CASTPGTGVWNEQFF	TGTGCCAGCACCCCGGGGACAGGGGTGTGGAATGAGCAGTTCTTC
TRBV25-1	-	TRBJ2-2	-	CASSHEVTGELFF	TGTGCCAGCAGCCACGAGGTCACCGGGGAGCTGTTTTTT
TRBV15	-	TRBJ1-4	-	CATSRPGASNEKLFF	TGTGCCACCAGCCGACCAGGGGCTAGTAATGAAAAACTGTTTTTT
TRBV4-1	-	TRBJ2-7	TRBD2	CASSLLAATSYEQYF	TGCGCCAGCAGCCTTCTAGCGGCGACCTCCTACGAGCAGTACTTC
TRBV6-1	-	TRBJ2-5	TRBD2	CASSEGGGQETQYF	TGTGCCAGCAGTGAGGGGGGGGGCCAAGAGACCCAGTACTTC
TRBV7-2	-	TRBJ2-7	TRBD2	CASSSHGLAVSYEQYF	TGTGCCAGCAGCTCCCATGGACTAGCGGTTTCCTACGAGCAGTACTTC
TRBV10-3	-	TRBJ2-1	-	CAISDRREQFF	TGTGCCATCAGTGATAGGAGGGAGCAGTTCTTC
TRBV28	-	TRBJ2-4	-	CASSFFSAKNIQYF	TGTGCCAGCAGTTTCTTCTCGGCCAAAAACATTCAGTACTTC
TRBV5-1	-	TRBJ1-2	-	CASSNRVDYGYTF	TGCGCCAGCAGTAACAGGGTCGACTATGGCTACACCTTC
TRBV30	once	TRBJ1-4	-	CAWSVGGAGEKLFF	TGTGCCTGGAGTGTGGGAGGGGCTGGAGAAAAACTGTTTTTT
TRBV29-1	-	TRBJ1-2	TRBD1	CSVEPNDRGRNGYTF	TGCAGCGTTGAGCCCAACGACAGGGGGCGGAATGGCTACACCTTC
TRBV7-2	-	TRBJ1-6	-	CASSAGNSPLHF	TGTGCCAGCAGCGCAGGGAATTCACCCCTCCACTTT
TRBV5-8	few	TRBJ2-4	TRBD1	CASSLRDRGGNIQYF	TGTGCCAGCAGCTTAAGGGACAGGGGGGGAAACATTCAGTACTTC
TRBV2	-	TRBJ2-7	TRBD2	CASSERTSGGYEQYF	TGTGCCAGCAGTGAACGGACTAGCGGGGGCTACGAGCAGTACTTC
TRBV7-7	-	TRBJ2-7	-	CASSSPGPEQYF	TGTGCTAGCAGCTCCCCCGGTCCCGAGCAGTACTTC
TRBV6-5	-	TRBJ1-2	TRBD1	CASSRTGMGYGYTF	TGTGCCAGCAGTCGGACAGGGATGGGCTATGGCTACACCTTC
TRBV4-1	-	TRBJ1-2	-	CASSQEMAGNFYGYTF	TGCGCCAGCAGCCAAGAAATGGCAGGGAATTTCTATGGCTACACCTTC
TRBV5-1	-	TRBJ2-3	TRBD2	CASSLVPSGGLQINTQYF	TGCGCCAGCAGCTTGGTCCCTAGCGGGGGGTTGCAAATAAATACGCAGTATTTT
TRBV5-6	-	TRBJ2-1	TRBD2	CASRLAGGYNEQFF	TGTGCCAGCAGGCTAGCGGGAGGGTACAATGAGCAGTTCTTC
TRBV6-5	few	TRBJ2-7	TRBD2	CASSFRGLGLADEQYF	TGTGCCAGCAGTTTCAGGGGGCTGGGACTAGCGGACGAGCAGTACTTC
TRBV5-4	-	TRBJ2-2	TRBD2	CASSPGLAGVTGELFF	TGTGCCAGCAGTCCGGGACTAGCGGGAGTAACCGGGGAGCTGTTTTTT
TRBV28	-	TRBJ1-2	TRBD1	CASSYGQGHYGYTF	TGTGCCAGCAGTTACGGACAGGGACACTATGGCTACACCTTC
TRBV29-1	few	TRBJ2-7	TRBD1	CSQAGTGNYEQYF	TGCAGCCAAGCCGGGACAGGGAACTACGAGCAGTACTTC
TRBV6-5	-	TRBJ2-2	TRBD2	CASTPGLAGTGELFF	TGTGCCAGCACACCGGGACTAGCGGGAACCGGGGAGCTGTTTTTT
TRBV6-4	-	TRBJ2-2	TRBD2	CASRGTSGGELFF	TGTGCCAGCAGGGGGACTAGCGGGGGGGAGCTGTTTTTT